The sequence of this T cell receptor beta chain was determined in a study of CD8 T cell repertoires and HIV-1 epitope variants. Study as a whole: T cells were stimulated with Twenty-five Gag and Nef peptides separately. 1M T cells were kept uncultured as a baseline.

Repertoires were generated with immunoSEQ multiplex PCR, while TCRdb's copy carries only in-frame clones and drops some. The data contain about 95,000 clones, roughly 81% of them singletons. Specimen: uncultured baseline CD8+ T cells from peripheral blood mononuclear cells (PBMCs). The sequence derives from a male donor with HIV.

The CDR3 sequence: CASSLAAGSRTSGGRNEKLFF. Here the CDR3 DNA reads TGTGCCAGCAGCTTAGCTGCCGGTTCTCGAACTAGTGGGGGCCGTAATGAAAAACTGTTTTTT. The V call is TRBV7-2, the J call TRBJ1-4; D perhaps matches TRBD1 (6 bases). The CDR3 is 21 residues long. The germline V gene has CDR1 SGHTA and CDR2 FQGNSA. The germline V and J ends were trimmed by 0 bases and 4 bases, with 27 bases remaining between them.